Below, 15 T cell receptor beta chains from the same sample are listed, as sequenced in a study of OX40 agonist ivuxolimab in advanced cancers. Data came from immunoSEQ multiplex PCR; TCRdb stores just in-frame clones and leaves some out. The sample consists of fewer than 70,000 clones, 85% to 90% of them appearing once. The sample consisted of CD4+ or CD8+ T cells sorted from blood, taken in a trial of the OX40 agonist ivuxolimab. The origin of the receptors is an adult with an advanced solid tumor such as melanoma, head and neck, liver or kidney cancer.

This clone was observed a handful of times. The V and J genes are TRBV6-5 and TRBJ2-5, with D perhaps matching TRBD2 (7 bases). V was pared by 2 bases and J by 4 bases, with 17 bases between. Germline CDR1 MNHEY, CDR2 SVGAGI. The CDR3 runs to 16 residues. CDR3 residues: CASSYIGGGPGETQYF. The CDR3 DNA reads TGTGCCAGCAGTTACATAGGGGGGGGGCCCGGAGAGACCCAGTACTTC.

For the CDR3, the DNA is TGTGCCAGCAGCTTAGGGGTTGGGGTTGAAGCTTTCTTT. Its translation is CASSLGVGVEAFF. This chain links TRBV7-9 with TRBJ1-1; D remains ambiguous. Germline loops: CDR1 SEHNR, CDR2 FQNEAQ (reference sequence). Between the trimmed V and J ends, which lost 1 base and 7 bases, there was a span of 10 bases. This CDR3 is built from 13 residues.

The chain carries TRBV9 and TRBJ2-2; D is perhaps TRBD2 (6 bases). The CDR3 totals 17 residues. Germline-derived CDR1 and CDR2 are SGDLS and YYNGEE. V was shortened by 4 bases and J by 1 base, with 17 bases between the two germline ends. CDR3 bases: TGTGCCAGCAGCTTACGGGGGTCCTCCCTGAACACCGGGGAGCTGTTTTTT. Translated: CASSLRGSSLNTGELFF.

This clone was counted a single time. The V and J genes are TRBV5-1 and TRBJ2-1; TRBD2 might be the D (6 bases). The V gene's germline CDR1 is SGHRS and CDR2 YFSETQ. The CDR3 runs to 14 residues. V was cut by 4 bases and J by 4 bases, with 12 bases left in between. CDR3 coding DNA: TGCGCCAGCAGCGTCATAGCGGATTACAATGAGCAGTTCTTC. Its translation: CASSVIADYNEQFF.

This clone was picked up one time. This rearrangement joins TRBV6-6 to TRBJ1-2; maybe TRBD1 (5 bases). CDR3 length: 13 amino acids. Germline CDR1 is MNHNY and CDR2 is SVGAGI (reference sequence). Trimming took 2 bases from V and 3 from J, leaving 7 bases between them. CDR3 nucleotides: TGTGCCAGCAGTTACGACAGAGACTATGGCTACACCTTC. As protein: CASSYDRDYGYTF.

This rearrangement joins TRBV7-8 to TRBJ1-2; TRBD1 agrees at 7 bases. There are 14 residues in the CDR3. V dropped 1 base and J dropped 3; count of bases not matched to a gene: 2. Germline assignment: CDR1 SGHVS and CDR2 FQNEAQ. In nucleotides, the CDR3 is TGTGCCAGCAGCTTAGGAGGGGGCGACTATGGCTACACCTTC. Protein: CASSLGGGDYGYTF.

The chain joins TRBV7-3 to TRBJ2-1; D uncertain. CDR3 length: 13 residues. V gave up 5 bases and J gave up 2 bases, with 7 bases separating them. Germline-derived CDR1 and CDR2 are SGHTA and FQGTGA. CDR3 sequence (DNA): TGTGCCAGCAGCCCTTTCCCCTACAATGAGCAGTTCTTC. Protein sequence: CASSPFPYNEQFF. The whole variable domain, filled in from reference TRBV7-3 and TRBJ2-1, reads GAGVSQTPSNKVTEKGKYVELRCDPISGHTALYWYRQSLGQGPEFLIYFQGTGAADDSGLPNDRFFAVRPEGSVSTLKIQRTERGDSAVYLCASSPFPYNEQFFGPGTRLTVL.

DNA for the CDR3: TGCGCCAGCAGCCCTGGGACAGGGGCCAATGAGCAGTTCTTC. Protein sequence: CASSPGTGANEQFF. The rearrangement uses TRBV5-1 and TRBJ2-1; TRBD1 matches 10 bases. J lost 6 bases, V lost 4 bases, and 4 bases had no gene match. The CDR3 sequence is 14 residues long. Germline CDR1 reads SGHRS; CDR2 reads YFSETQ.

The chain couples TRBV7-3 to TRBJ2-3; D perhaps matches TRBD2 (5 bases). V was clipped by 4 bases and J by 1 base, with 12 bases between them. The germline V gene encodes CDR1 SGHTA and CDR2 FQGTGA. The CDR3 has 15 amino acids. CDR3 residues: CASSSTASRTDTQYF. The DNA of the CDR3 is TGTGCCAGCAGCTCCACCGCTAGCCGCACAGATACGCAGTATTTT.

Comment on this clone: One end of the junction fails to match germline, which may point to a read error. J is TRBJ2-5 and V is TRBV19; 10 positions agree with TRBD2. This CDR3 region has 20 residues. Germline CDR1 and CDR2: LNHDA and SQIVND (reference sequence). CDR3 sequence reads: CASSRTGHGEREGRRETQYF. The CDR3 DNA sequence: TGTGCCAGCAGTAGGACAGGGCATGGTGAGCGGGAGGGCCGGAGAGAGACCCAGTACTTC.

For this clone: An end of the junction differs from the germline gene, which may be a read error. The CDR3 DNA follows: TGCGCCAGCAGCAGAATAGGGAATTCACCCCCCCACTTT. Its translation: CASSRIGNSPPHF. The V and J genes are TRBV4-1 and TRBJ1-6; no definite D call. Per germline, CDR1 MGHRA and CDR2 YSYEKL. The CDR3 spans 13 residues.

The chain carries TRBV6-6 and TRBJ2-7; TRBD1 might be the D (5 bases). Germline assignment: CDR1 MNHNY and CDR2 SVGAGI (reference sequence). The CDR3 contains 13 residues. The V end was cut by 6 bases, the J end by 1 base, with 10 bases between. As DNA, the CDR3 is TGTGCCAGCAGACTTCAGGGATCCTACGAGCAGTACTTC. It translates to CASRLQGSYEQYF.

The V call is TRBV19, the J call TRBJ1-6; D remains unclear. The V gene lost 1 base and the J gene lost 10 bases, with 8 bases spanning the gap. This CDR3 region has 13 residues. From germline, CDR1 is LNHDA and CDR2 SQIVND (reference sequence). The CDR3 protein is CASSIGGNSPLHF. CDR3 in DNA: TGTGCCAGTAGTATAGGAGGGAACTCACCCCTCCACTTT.

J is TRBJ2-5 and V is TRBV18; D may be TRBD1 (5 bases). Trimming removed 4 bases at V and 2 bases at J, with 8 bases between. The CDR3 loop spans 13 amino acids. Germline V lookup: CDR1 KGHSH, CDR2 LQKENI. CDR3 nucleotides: TGTGCCAGCTCACTATCAGGGCAAGAGACCCAGTACTTC. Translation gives CASSLSGQETQYF. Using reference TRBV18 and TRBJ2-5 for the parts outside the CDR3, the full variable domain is NAGVMQNPRHLVRRRGQEARLRCSPMKGHSHVYWYRQLPEEGLKFMVYLQKENIIDESGMPKERFSAEFPKEGPSILRIQQVVRGDSAAYFCASSLSGQETQYFGPGTRLLVL.

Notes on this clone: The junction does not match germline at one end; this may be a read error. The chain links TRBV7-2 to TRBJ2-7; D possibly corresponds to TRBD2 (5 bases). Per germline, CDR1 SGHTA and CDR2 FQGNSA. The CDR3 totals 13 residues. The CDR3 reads CASSIAEGYEQYF. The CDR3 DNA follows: TGTGCCAGCAGCATAGCAGAGGGCTACGAGCAGTACTTC.